Reported below is one TCR beta chain. Its specificity is unknown. Expressed TCRB transcripts were sequenced after all isolated RNA was converted to cDNA. The protocol was immunoSEQ multiplex PCR, while the TCRdb copy is restricted to in-frame clones and leaves out a portion. The data show more than 300,000 clones, with around 16% seen just once and about 0.019% held by the top ten. The CDR3 consists of 16 residues. Germline V lookup: CDR1 SEHNR, CDR2 FQNEAQ (reference sequence). Trimming took off 3 bases at V and 5 bases at J, with 20 bases between the two ends. The source of the sample is a study of beta chain features in type 1 diabetes. The study, taken as a whole, reports: Type 1 diabetes patients showed a moderate but significant shortening of TCRB CDR3s in all four CD4+ subsets.

Sequencing input: naive CD4+ T cells from blood. V usage is TRBV7-9 and J usage is TRBJ2-7, with D hard to call. This TCR was sampled from a woman aged 18-30 years in good health. Here the CDR3 reads CASSLPPGLGTHEQYF. DNA for the CDR3: TGTGCCAGCAGCTTGCCACCGGGTCTGGGTACCCACGAGCAGTACTTC.